These 17 T cell receptor beta chains share one sample of origin, sequenced in a study of T cells in Graves' hyperthyroidism and ophthalmopathy. TCR beta CDR3 sequences were amplified from RNA transcripts. An initial round of RT-PCR targeting the TCR CDR3 relied on the HTBI primer set. MiXCR, run by TCRdb on the multiplex PCR reads, gives a single entry per CDR3 protein. The data contain over 700,000 distinct CDR3 sequences, 35% of them singletons. Sequencing was performed on blood. The receptors come from a woman aged 35 to 49 with Graves' hyperthyroidism.

The CDR3 nucleotides are TGTGCCAGCAGTTTCTGGACATTCGGGGAGCTGTTTTTT. Its protein is CASSFWTFGELFF. V and J are TRBV25-1 and TRBJ2-2; weak D call: TRBD1 (5 bases). This CDR3 is built from 13 residues. CDR1 is MGHDK and CDR2 is SYGVNS in the germline V gene. V was pared by 5 bases and J by 7 bases, with 11 bases between.

The chain has TRBV11-2 and TRBJ2-5, with 10 nucleotides matching TRBD1. CDR3 size: 15 residues. V shed 5 bases and J 4 bases; nucleotides not matched to a gene: 7. Germline V gene lookup returns CDR1 SGHAT and CDR2 FQNNGV. In DNA form, the CDR3 reads TGTGCCAGCAGCCTTGACAGGGGGCGCGCAGAGACCCAGTACTTC. Residues: CASSLDRGRAETQYF. Supplemented by reference TRBV11-2 and TRBJ2-5, the full variable domain reads EAGVAQSPRYKIIEKRQSVAFWCNPISGHATLYWYQQILGQGPKLLIQFQNNGVVDDSQLPKDRFSAERLKGVDSTLKIQPAKLEDSAVYLCASSLDRGRAETQYFGPGTRLLVL.

A note on this clonotype: At one boundary the junction diverges from the germline segment, which might be a read error. The chain has TRBV3-1 and TRBJ2-7; D may be TRBD1 or TRBD2 (5 bases each). The CDR3 is made up of 16 amino acids. The germline V gene encodes CDR1 LGHDT and CDR2 YNNKEL (reference sequence). The CDR3 DNA reads as TGCGCCAGCAGCCACGTCACCGGGACGGGGCGGTCAGAGCAGTACTTC. Encoded protein: CASSHVTGTGRSEQYF.

This clonotype was recorded a few times. CDR3: CASSFRRETSYEQYF. The CDR3 DNA reads TGTGCCAGCAGTTTTAGACGGGAGACCTCCTACGAGCAGTACTTC. The chain combines TRBV12-3 or TRBV12-4 with TRBJ2-7; maybe TRBD2 (6 bases). The CDR3 totals 15 residues. With 3 bases removed from V and 0 bases from J, the gap between germline ends came to 12 bases.

This sequence joins TRBV15 and TRBJ1-5; no clear D. The CDR3 runs to 14 residues. V lost 0 bases and J lost 0, with 3 bases in between. Germline V CDR1 and CDR2: LNHNV, YYDKDF (reference sequence). CDR3 nucleotide sequence: TGTGCCACCAGCAGAGACAGTAGCAATCAGCCCCAGCATTTT. This codes for CATSRDSSNQPQHF.

The chain has TRBV20-1 and TRBJ1-1; D might be TRBD1 (6 bases). Germline values: CDR1 DFQATT, CDR2 SNEGSKA (reference sequence). Trimming removed 3 bases at V and 11 bases at J, with 25 bases between. This CDR3 region has 15 residues. The CDR3 region has the DNA TGCAGTGCTAGCGTGTCGGGGGCCCCCAATTCTGGGGCTTTCTTT. Translating gives CSASVSGAPNSGAFF.

This clonotype was observed many times. The chain couples TRBV20-1 to TRBJ1-1; D remains ambiguous. Germline V gene lookup returns CDR1 DFQATT and CDR2 SNEGSKA (reference sequence). The CDR3 is made up of 13 amino acids. V was cut by 0 bases and J by 7 bases, with 12 bases left in between. The CDR3 protein is CSAREGNINEAFF. In DNA, the CDR3 is TGCAGTGCTAGAGAGGGGAATATCAATGAAGCTTTCTTT.

In its sample, this clonotype was seen many times. The chain uses TRBV7-2 and TRBJ1-5; D is possibly TRBD1 (5 bases). V lost 2 bases and J lost 4, with 12 bases in between. CDR3 length: 15 residues. Germline CDR1 is SGHTA and CDR2 is FQGNSA. CDR3 coding DNA: TGTGCCAGCAGCTTATACCGGGACCGAAATCAGCCCCAGCATTTT. Its protein product is CASSLYRDRNQPQHF.

This clonotype was counted many times. The chain is built from TRBV15 and TRBJ1-3; no firm D call. The CDR3 loop spans 16 amino acids. Trimming stripped 0 bases from V and 2 bases from J, with 11 bases between. Looked up from germline, CDR1 is LNHNV and CDR2 is YYDKDF (reference sequence). The CDR3 bases are TGTGCCACCAGCAGAGACACAGACTCCGCTGGAAACACCATATATTTT. Translation gives CATSRDTDSAGNTIYF. Complete variable domain (other parts from reference TRBV15 and TRBJ1-3): DAMVIQNPRYQVTQFGKPVTLSCSQTLNHNVMYWYQQKSSQAPKLLFHYYDKDFNNEADTPDNFQSRRPNTSFCFLDIRSPGLGDTAMYLCATSRDTDSAGNTIYFGEGSWLTVV.

The sample holds a few counts of this clonotype. V and J are TRBV29-1 and TRBJ2-3, with D possibly being TRBD2 (5 bases). V lost 2 bases and J lost 2, with 11 bases in between. Germline V gives CDR1 SQVTM, CDR2 ANQGSEA. CDR3 length: 14 amino acids. CDR3 region: CSVERAAATDTQYF. Here the CDR3 DNA reads TGCAGCGTTGAAAGAGCGGCGGCCACAGATACGCAGTATTTT.

This clonotype was recorded only once. A read error may account for a junction end that differs from germline. The chain combines TRBV12-3 or TRBV12-4 with TRBJ1-2; maybe TRBD1 (5 bases). This CDR3 is built from 13 residues. The CDR3 DNA is TGTGCCGGCAGTCCGGGGGAGAGCTATGGCTACACCTTC. Residues: CAGSPGESYGYTF.

The sample holds many counts of this clonotype. CDR3 amino acids: CASKGMLGAEQYF. DNA for the CDR3: TGTGCCAGCAAGGGAATGTTGGGTGCCGAGCAGTACTTC. The chain recombines TRBV2 with TRBJ2-7, with unresolved D. Trimming removed 7 bases at V and 6 bases at J, with 16 bases between. Germline values: CDR1 SNHLY, CDR2 FYNNEI. This CDR3 region has 13 residues.

The chain recombines TRBV2 with TRBJ2-5, with a possible D match to TRBD2 (5 bases). Germline V gene lookup returns CDR1 SNHLY and CDR2 FYNNEI. The CDR3 has 14 amino acids. The V gene lost 4 bases and the J gene lost 2 bases, with 11 bases spanning the gap. The CDR3 loop is CASSGFTSQETQYF. The CDR3 DNA reads TGTGCCAGCAGTGGCTTTACTAGTCAAGAGACCCAGTACTTC.

This clonotype was counted many times. The rearrangement links TRBV14 to TRBJ1-2, with D maybe TRBD1 (5 bases). CDR1 and CDR2 (germline): SGHDN, FVKESK. This CDR3 region has 14 residues. The V end lost 4 bases, the J end lost 3 bases, and 12 bases lay between the germline ends. CDR3 DNA sequence: TGTGCCAGCAGCCCGCGGGGGTTTGACTATGGCTACACCTTC. It is translated as CASSPRGFDYGYTF.

This chain connects TRBV7-3 to TRBJ2-2; 7 bases match TRBD1. CDR3 length: 16 amino acids. Germline CDR1 and CDR2: SGHTA and FQGTGA. Losses at the gene ends were 5 bases for V and 3 bases for J; bases not matched to a gene: 9. The CDR3 sequence: CASSQTGTPYTGELFF. CDR3 nucleotides: TGTGCCAGCAGCCAGACAGGGACACCTTACACCGGGGAGCTGTTTTTT.

The CDR3 DNA follows: TGTGCCAGCAGTTTTGATGCTTCTTGGGGGGGTCACCCTGAAGCTTTCTTT. It translates to CASSFDASWGGHPEAFF. The chain recombines TRBV12-3 or TRBV12-4 with TRBJ1-1; possible D gene TRBD1, 5 bases. This CDR3 contains 17 residues. V lost 3 bases, J lost 6 bases, and 23 bases lay in between.

This clonotype has a count of ten or more. This sequence joins TRBV29-1 and TRBJ1-2, with D possibly TRBD1 on 6 matching bases. The ends were cut back, 3 bases at V and 5 bases at J, with 13 bases in the middle. The CDR3 covers 13 residues. The V gene's germline CDR1 is SQVTM and CDR2 ANQGSEA. The DNA for the CDR3 is TGCAGCGTTGATCAGGGGTCAGGATATGGCTACACCTTC. Protein: CSVDQGSGYGYTF.